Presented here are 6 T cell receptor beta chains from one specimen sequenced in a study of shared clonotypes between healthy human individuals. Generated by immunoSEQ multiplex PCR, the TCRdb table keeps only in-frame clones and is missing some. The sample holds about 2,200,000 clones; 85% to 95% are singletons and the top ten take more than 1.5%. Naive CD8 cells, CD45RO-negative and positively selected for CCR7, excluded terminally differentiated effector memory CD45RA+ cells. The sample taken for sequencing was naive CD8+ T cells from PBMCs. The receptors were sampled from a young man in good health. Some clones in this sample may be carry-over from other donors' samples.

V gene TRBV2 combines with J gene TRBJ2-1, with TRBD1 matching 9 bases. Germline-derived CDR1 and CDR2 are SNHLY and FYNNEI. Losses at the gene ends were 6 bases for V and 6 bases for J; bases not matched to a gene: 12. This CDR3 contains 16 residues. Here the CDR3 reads CASSPNRGRGGNEQFF. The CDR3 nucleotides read TGTGCCAGCAGCCCGAACAGGGGGCGCGGGGGCAATGAGCAGTTCTTC.

For the CDR3, the DNA is TGTGCCAGCAGTTACCCGGGACAGTCCTACGAGCAGTACTTC. This translates into CASSYPGQSYEQYF. This rearrangement joins TRBV6-5 to TRBJ2-7, with 7 nucleotides matching TRBD1. Trimming at V came to 2 bases and at J to 1 base, leaving 2 bases not matched to a gene. Germline V lookup: CDR1 MNHEY, CDR2 SVGAGI. The CDR3 length is 14 residues.

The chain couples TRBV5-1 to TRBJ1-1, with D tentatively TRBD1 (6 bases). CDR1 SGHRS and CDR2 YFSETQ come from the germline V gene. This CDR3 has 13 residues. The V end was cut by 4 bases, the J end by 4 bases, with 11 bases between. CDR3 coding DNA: TGCGCCAGCAGCATATCAGGGGTCACTGAAGCTTTCTTT. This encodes CASSISGVTEAFF. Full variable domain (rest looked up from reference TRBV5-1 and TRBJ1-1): KAGVTQTPRYLIKTRGQQVTLSCSPISGHRSVSWYQQTPGQGLQFLFEYFSETQRNKGNFPGRFSGRQFSNSRSEMNVSTLELGDSALYLCASSISGVTEAFFGQGTRLTVV.

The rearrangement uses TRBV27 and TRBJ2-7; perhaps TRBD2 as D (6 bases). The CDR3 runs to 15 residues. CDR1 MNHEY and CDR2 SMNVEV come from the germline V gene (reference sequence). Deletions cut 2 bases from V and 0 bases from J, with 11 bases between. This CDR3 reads CASSLVASVSYEQYF. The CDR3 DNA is TGTGCCAGCAGTTTAGTGGCTAGCGTCTCCTACGAGCAGTACTTC.

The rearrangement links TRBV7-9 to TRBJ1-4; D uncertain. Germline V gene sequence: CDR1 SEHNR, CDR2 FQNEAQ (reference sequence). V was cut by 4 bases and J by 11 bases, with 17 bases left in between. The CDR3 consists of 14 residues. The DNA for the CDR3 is TGTGCCAGCAGCTGGGAAAGCGGCCTTCAGAAACTGTTTTTT. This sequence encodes CASSWESGLQKLFF.

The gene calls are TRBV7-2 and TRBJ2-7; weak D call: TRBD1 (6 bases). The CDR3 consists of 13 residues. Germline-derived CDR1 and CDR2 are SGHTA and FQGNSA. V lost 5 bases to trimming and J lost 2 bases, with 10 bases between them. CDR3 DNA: TGTGCCAGCAGCAGGGGGTCGCCCTACGAGCAGTACTTC. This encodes CASSRGSPYEQYF.